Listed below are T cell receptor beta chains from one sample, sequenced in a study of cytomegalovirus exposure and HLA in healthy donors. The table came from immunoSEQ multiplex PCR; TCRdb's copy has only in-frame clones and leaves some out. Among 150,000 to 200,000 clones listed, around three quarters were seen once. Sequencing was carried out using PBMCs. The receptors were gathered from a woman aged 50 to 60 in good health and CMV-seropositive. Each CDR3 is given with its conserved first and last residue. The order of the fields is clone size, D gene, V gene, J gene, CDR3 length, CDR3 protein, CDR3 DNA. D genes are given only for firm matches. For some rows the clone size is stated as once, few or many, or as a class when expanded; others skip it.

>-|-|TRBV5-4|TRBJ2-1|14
CASSWGLGANEQFF
TGTGCCAGCAGCTGGGGCCTGGGGGCGAATGAGCAGTTCTTC
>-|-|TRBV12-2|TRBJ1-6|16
CASRRCDRGANSPLHF
TGTGCAAGTCGCCGTTGTGACAGGGGGGCGAATTCACCCCTCCACTTT
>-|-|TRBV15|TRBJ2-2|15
CATSRDQGDSGELFF
TGTGCCACCAGCAGAGATCAGGGTGACAGCGGGGAGCTGTTTTTT
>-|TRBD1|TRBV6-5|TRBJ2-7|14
CASSYDRGGGEQYF
TGTGCCAGCAGTTATGACAGGGGTGGAGGCGAGCAGTACTTC
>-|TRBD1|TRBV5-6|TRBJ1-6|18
CASSLEGTGLRGNSPLHF
TGTGCCAGCAGCTTGGAAGGGACAGGGCTGAGAGGTAATTCACCCCTCCACTTT
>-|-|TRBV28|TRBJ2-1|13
CASSLKLVNEQFF
TGTGCCAGCAGTTTGAAGTTAGTCAATGAGCAGTTCTTC
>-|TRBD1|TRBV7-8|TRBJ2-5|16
CASSSTAGTGSGTQYF
TGTGCCAGCAGCTCCACTGCCGGGACAGGGAGTGGGACCCAGTACTTC
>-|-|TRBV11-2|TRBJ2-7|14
CASSLGQNSYEQYF
TGTGCCAGCAGCTTAGGACAAAACTCCTACGAGCAGTACTTC
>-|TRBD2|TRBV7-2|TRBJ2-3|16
CASSLGLAGHTDTQYF
TGTGCCAGCAGCTTAGGACTAGCGGGACACACAGATACGCAGTATTTT
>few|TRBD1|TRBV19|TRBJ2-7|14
CASSIRTGSYEQYF
TGTGCCAGTAGTATCCGGACAGGGAGCTACGAGCAGTACTTC
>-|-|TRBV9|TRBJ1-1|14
CASSEAGKKTEAFF
TGTGCCAGCAGCGAAGCAGGGAAAAAAACTGAAGCTTTCTTT
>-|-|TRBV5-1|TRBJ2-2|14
CASGAGVSTGELFF
TGCGCCAGCGGGGCAGGGGTGAGCACCGGGGAGCTGTTTTTT
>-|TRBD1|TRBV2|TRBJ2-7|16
CASSGWTGGLSYEQYF
TGTGCCAGCAGTGGCTGGACAGGGGGCCTCTCCTACGAGCAGTACTTC
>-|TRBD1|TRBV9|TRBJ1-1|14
CASSVGQGSTEAFF
TGTGCCAGCAGCGTTGGACAGGGGAGCACTGAAGCTTTCTTT
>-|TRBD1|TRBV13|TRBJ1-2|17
CASSLRPRTGTGYGYTF
TGTGCCAGCAGCTTAAGGCCAAGGACAGGGACGGGCTATGGCTACACCTTC
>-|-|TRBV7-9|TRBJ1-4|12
CASSSDNEKLFF
TGTGCCAGCAGCTCAGATAATGAAAAACTGTTTTTT
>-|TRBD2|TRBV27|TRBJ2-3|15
CASSLTSGRPDTQYF
TGTGCCAGCAGTTTGACTAGCGGGAGACCAGATACGCAGTATTTT
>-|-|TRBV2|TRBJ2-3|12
CASSEEVAKQYF
TGTGCCAGCAGTGAAGAGGTAGCGAAACAGTATTTT
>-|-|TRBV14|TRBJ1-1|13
CASSTGMNTEAFF
TGTGCCAGCAGCACAGGAATGAACACTGAAGCTTTCTTT
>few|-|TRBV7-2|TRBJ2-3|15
CASSLTRGSTDTQYF
TGTGCCAGCAGCCTCACCCGCGGGAGCACAGATACGCAGTATTTT
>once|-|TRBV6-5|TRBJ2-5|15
CASRSTKGYQETQYF
TGTGCCAGCAGATCTACGAAGGGGTACCAAGAGACCCAGTACTTC
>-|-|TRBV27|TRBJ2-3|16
CASSHVRGFSTDTQYF
TGTGCCAGCAGTCATGTCCGCGGGTTTAGCACAGATACGCAGTATTTT
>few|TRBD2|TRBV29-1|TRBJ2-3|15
CSFTSGAHSTDTQYF
TGCAGCTTCACTAGCGGGGCTCATAGCACAGATACGCAGTATTTT
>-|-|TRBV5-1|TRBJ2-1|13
CASSLTYYNEQFF
TGCGCCAGCAGCTTGACATACTACAATGAGCAGTTCTTC
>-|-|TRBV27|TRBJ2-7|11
CASSPTYEQYF
TGTGCCAGCAGTCCCACCTACGAGCAGTACTTC
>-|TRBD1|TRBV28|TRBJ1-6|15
CASSPTGGKNSPLHF
TGTGCCAGCAGTCCAACAGGGGGAAAGAATTCACCCCTCCACTTT
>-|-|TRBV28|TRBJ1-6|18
CASSFGRQDSSYNSPLHF
TGTGCCAGCAGTTTTGGGCGACAGGATAGCTCCTATAATTCACCCCTCCACTTT
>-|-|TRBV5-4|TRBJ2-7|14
CASSFRGRSYEQYF
TGTGCCAGCAGCTTCAGGGGGAGGTCCTACGAGCAGTACTTC
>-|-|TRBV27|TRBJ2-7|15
CASSSRDTGTYEQYF
TGTGCCAGCAGTTCCCGGGACACCGGAACCTACGAGCAGTACTTC
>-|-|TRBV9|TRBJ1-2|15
CASSVGVGGVYGYTF
TGTGCCAGCAGCGTAGGCGTCGGAGGCGTCTATGGCTACACCTTC
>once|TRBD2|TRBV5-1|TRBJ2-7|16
CASTPRAGGPPAEQYF
TGCGCCAGCACCCCGCGGGCGGGGGGGCCGCCCGCCGAGCAGTACTTC
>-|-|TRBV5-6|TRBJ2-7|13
CASSWTIRSEQYF
TGTGCCAGCAGCTGGACTATCCGTAGCGAGCAGTACTTC
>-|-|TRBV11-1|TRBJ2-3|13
CASSATLADTQYF
TGTGCCAGCAGCGCCACCCTAGCAGATACGCAGTATTTT
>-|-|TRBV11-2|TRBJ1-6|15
CATSRGGTYNSPLHF
TGTGCCACCTCCCGGGGGGGGACCTATAATTCACCCCTCCACTTT
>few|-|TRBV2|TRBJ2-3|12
CASSGEQDTQYF
TGTGCCAGCAGTGGTGAGCAAGATACGCAGTATTTT
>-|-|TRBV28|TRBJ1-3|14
CACRAGSSGNTIYF
TGTGCCTGCCGTGCGGGGTCCTCTGGAAACACCATATATTTT
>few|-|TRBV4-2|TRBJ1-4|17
CASSQGGGIGAREKLFF
TGTGCCAGCAGCCAAGGAGGGGGAATAGGGGCACGGGAAAAACTGTTTTTT
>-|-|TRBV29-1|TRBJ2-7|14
CSVRWGGPWDEQYF
TGCAGCGTTAGGTGGGGGGGGCCCTGGGACGAGCAGTACTTC
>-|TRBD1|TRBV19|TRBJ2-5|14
CASSGGTGQETQYF
TGTGCCAGTAGTGGCGGGACAGGGCAAGAGACCCAGTACTTC
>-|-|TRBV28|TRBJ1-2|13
CASRPGSAYGYTF
TGTGCCAGCAGACCGGGGTCAGCTTATGGCTACACCTTC
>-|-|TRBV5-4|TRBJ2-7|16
CASSPGGRGASYEQYF
TGTGCCAGCAGCCCTGGGGGGAGGGGGGCTTCCTACGAGCAGTACTTC
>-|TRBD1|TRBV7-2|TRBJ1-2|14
CASSRSRDSYGYTF
TGTGCCAGCAGCAGAAGCAGGGACAGCTATGGCTACACCTTC
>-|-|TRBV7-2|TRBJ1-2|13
CASSFQGSYGYTF
TGTGCCAGCAGCTTTCAGGGGTCCTATGGCTACACCTTC
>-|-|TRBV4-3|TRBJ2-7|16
CASSQGRQDSVSEQYF
TGCGCCAGCAGCCAAGGTCGCCAGGACAGCGTATCTGAGCAGTACTTC
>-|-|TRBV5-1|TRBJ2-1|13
CASNGGVGNEQFF
TGCGCCAGCAACGGGGGAGTTGGCAATGAGCAGTTCTTC